This TCR beta chain came from a study of T-cell memory formation after mild COVID-19. Via MiXCR, TCRdb re-called the 5' RACE reads, giving one row per CDR3 protein. The table lists 150,000 to 200,000 distinct CDR3 sequences, about 21% of them singletons. Germline V CDR1 and CDR2: PRHDT, FYEKMQ (reference sequence). The CDR3 contains 16 residues. V lost 4 bases, J lost 2 bases, and 18 bases lay in between. What was sequenced was PBMCs or a T cell subset sorted from them (not recorded which). This sequence joins TRBV13 and TRBJ2-7; D not resolved. The TCR sequence derives from an adult woman who had mild COVID-19 (a few samples of this study predate the infection). Cell type and time point are not known. DNA of the CDR3: TGTGCCAGCAGCTCCACCTCCGGCAGAGAGCCCTACGAGCAGTACTTC. It codes for CASSSTSGREPYEQYF.